Listed here is a single T cell receptor (beta chain). The PCR ran on 60 Vbeta and 13 Jbeta primers. Profiling relied on immunoSEQ multiplex PCR, and the TCRdb table lists in-frame clones only, not all of them. Here the sample spans about 120,000 clones, 65% to 85% being singletons. These data come from a study of cytomegalovirus exposure and HLA in healthy donors. The receptor was isolated from a woman between 18 and 29 years old in good health and CMV-seronegative. Sequencing was carried out using PBMCs.

DNA of the CDR3: TGTGCCAGCAGCCAAGATTGGCGGCAGGGAGGTCAGCCCCAGCATTTT. The encoded protein is CASSQDWRQGGQPQHF. This chain links TRBV4-2 with TRBJ1-5, with a weak D call TRBD1 (5 bases). The germline V and J ends were trimmed by 0 bases and 6 bases, with 15 bases remaining between them. Germline loops: CDR1 LGHNA, CDR2 YNFKEQ. This CDR3 contains 16 residues.